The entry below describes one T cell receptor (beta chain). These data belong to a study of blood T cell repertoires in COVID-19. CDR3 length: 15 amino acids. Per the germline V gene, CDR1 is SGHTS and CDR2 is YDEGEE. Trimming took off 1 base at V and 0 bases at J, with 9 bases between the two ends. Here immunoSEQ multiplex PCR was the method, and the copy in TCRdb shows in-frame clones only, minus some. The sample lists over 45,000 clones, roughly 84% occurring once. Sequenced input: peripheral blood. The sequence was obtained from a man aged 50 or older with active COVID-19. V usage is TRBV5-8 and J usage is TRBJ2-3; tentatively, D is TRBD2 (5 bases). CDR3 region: CASSLNGDSTDTQYF. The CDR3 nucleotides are TGTGCCAGCAGCTTGAACGGGGATAGCACAGATACGCAGTATTTT.